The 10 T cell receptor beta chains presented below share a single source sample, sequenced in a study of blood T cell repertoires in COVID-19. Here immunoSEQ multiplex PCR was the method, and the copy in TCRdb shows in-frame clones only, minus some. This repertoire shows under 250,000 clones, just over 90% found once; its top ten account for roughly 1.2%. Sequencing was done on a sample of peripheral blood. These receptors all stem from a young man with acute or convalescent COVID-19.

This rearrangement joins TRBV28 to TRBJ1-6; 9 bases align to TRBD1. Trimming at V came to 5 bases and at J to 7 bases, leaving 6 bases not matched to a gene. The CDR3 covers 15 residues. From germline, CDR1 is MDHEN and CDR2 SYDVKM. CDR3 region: CASSPQGAGNSPLHF. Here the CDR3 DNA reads TGTGCCAGCAGTCCACAGGGGGCTGGCAATTCACCCCTCCACTTT.

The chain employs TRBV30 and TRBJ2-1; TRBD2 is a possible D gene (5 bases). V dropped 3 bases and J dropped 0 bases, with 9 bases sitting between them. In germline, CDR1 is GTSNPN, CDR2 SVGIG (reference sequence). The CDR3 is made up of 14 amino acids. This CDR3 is CAWRNSGSYNEQFF. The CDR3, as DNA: TGTGCCTGGAGGAACAGCGGCTCCTACAATGAGCAGTTCTTC.

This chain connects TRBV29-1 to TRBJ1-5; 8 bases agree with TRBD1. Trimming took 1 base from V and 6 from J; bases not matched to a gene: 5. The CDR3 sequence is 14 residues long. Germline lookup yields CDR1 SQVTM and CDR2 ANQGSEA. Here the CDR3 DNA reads TGCAGCGTTGAAGGGACAGGGATGGGTCAGCCCCAGCATTTT. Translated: CSVEGTGMGQPQHF.

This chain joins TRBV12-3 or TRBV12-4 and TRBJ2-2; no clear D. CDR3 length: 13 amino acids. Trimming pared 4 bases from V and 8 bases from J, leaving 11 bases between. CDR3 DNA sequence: TGTGCCAGCAGTTATGAGTCGGTGGGGGAGCTGTTTTTT. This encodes CASSYESVGELFF.

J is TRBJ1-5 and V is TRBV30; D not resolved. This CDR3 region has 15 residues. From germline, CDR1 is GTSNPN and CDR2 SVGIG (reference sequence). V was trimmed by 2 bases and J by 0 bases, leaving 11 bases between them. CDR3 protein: CAWSPGLYSNQPQHF. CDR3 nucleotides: TGTGCCTGGAGTCCAGGCCTTTATAGCAATCAGCCCCAGCATTTT.

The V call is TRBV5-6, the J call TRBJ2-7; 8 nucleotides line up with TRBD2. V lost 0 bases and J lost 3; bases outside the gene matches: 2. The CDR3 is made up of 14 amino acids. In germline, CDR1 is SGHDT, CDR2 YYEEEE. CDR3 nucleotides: TGTGCCAGCAGCTTGGCACTAGCGGACTACGAGCAGTACTTC. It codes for CASSLALADYEQYF.

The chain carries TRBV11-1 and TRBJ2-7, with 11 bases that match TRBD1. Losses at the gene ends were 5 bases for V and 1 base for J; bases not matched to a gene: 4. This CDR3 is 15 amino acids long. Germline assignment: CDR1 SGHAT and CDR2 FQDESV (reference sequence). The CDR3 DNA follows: TGTGCCAGCAGCATAAGGGACAGGGGGTCCTACGAGCAGTACTTC. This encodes CASSIRDRGSYEQYF.

CDR3: CASSLFTGDQPQHF. CDR3 nucleotides: TGTGCCAGCAGTCTATTTACAGGGGATCAGCCCCAGCATTTT. The V gene is TRBV2, the J gene TRBJ1-5; 7 nucleotides align to TRBD1. J was trimmed by 5 bases and V by 5 bases; bases with no gene match: 6. Germline values: CDR1 SNHLY, CDR2 FYNNEI. The CDR3 runs 14 residues.

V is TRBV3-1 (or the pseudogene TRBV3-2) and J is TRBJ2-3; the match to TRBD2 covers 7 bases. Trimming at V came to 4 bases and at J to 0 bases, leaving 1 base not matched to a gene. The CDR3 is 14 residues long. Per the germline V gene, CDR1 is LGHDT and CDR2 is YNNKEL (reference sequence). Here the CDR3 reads CASSPRESTDTQYF. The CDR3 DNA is TGTGCCAGCAGCCCGCGGGAGAGCACAGATACGCAGTATTTT.

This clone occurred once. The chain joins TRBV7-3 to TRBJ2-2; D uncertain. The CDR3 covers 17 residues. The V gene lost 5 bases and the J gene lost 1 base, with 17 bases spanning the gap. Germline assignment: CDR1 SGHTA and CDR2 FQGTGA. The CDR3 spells CASSPSVVGGNTGELFF. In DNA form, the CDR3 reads TGTGCCAGCAGCCCCTCGGTAGTCGGCGGGAACACCGGGGAGCTGTTTTTT.